The text below deals with one T cell receptor beta chain. As processed by the authors: Estimation of nucleated cell counts relied on the amplification of reference gene primers. Data came from immunoSEQ multiplex PCR; TCRdb stores just in-frame clones and leaves some out. V, J and clone size are those of that table, while D and trimming were read from the DNA. Among roughly 75,000 clones listed, around 72% were seen once. With 7 bases removed from V and 6 bases from J, the gap between germline ends came to 24 bases. The CDR3 consists of 16 residues. The germline gives CDR1 GTSNPN, CDR2 SVGIG (reference sequence). These data come from a study of blood T cell repertoires in COVID-19. Overall study: Acute-phase and convalescent COVID-19 samples originated in the United States, Italy and Spain. Nucleic acid was either cDNA or gDNA, and it came from T cells, B-cell-depleted T cells, or PBMCs.

This clonotype was obtained from a human donor with acute or convalescent COVID-19. The donor label of this sample is uncertain. This chain joins TRBV30 and TRBJ2-2; the D gene is possibly TRBD2 (6 bases). Sequencing input: peripheral blood. The CDR3 protein is CASPPRGGMGAGELFF. DNA of the CDR3: TGTGCCTCTCCCCCCCGAGGCGGGATGGGAGCCGGGGAGCTGTTTTTT.